This T cell receptor (beta chain) came from a study of regulatory T cells in long-lasting Graves disease. The overall study: Persistent cases were those of Graves' disease that involved over 5 years of antithyroid drugs with positive TSH receptor antibodies.

This clonotype came up many times. Building the TCR beta libraries relied on iRepertoire HTBI primers, and CDR3 regions underwent Arm-PCR. TCRdb analysed the multiplex PCR reads with MiXCR anew, one entry per CDR3 protein. The repertoire includes roughly 500,000 distinct CDR3 sequences, about 20% of them detected once, and under 15% sits in the top ten. Germline V gene data show CDR1 as MDHEN and CDR2 as SYDVKM. The CDR3 totals 15 residues. V shed 3 bases and J 3 bases; nucleotides not matched to a gene: 5. The time point: persistent/refractory GD, antithyroid drugs over 5 years with positive TRAb. Preparation of the TCR library used RNA extracted from PBMCs.

The chain couples TRBV28 to TRBJ1-5, with TRBD1 identical over 7 bases. Sample: peripheral blood mononuclear cells (PBMCs), taken when the disease was refractory, from a patient treated with antithyroid drugs. The receptor was isolated from a female donor with Graves disease. CDR3 DNA: TGTGCCAGCAGTTTCCCAGGGGGTAACAATCAGCCCCAGCATTTT. This encodes CASSFPGGNNQPQHF.